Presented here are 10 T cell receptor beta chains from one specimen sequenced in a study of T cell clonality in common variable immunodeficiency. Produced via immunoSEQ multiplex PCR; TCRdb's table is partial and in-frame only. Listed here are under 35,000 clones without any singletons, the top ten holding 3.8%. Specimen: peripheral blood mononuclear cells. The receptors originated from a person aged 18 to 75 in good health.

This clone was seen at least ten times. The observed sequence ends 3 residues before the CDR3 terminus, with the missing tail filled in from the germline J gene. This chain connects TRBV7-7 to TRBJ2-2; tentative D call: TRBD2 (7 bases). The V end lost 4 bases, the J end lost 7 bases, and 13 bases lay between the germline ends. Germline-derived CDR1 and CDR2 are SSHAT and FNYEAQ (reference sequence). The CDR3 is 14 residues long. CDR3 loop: CASSSAGAGGELFF. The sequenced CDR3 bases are TGTGCCAGCAGCTCCGCGGGGGCTGGCGGGGAG. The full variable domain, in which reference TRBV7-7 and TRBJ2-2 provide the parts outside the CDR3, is GAGVSQSPRYKVTKRGQDVTLRCDPISSHATLYWYQQALGQGPEFLTYFNYEAQPDKSGLPSDRFSAERPEGSISTLTIQRTEQRDSAMYRCASSSAGAGGELFFGEGSRLTVL.

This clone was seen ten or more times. CDR3 region: CASSPPEGVGGNTEAFF. The part of the CDR3 DNA that was read is TGTGCCAGCAGCCCCCCCGAGGGGGTAGGGGGAAACACTGAA. The genes are TRBV4-2 and TRBJ1-1; TRBD1 might be the D (6 bases). The CDR3 goes on 3 residues after the read ends, and that part is filled in from the germline J gene. CDR3 length equals 17 residues. Trimming took 4 bases from V and 2 from J, leaving 20 bases between them. CDR1 and CDR2 from the germline V gene are LGHNA and YNFKEQ.

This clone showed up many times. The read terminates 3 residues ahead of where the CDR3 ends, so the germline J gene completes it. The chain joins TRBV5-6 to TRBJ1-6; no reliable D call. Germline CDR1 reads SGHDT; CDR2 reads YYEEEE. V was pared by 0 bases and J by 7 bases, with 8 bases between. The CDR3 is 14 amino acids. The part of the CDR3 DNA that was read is TGTGCCAGCAGCTTGGAATTTACAAATTCACCC. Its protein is CASSLEFTNSP. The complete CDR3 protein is CASSLEFTNSPLHF.

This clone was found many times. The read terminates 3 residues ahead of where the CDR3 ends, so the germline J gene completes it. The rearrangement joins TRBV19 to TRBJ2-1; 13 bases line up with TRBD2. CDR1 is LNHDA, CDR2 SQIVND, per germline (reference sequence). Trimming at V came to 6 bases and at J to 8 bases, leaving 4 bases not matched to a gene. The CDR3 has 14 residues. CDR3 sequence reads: CASSGLAGVDEQFF. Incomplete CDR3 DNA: TGTGCCAGTAGCGGACTAGCGGGAGTCGATGAG.

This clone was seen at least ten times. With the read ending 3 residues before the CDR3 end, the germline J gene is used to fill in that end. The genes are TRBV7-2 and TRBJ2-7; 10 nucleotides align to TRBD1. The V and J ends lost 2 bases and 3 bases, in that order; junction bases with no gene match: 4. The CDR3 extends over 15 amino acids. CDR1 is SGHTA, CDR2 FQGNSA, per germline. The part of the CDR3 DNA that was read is TGTGCCAGCAGCTTAATGGGACAGGGGTTCTACGAG. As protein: CASSLMGQGFYE. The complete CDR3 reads CASSLMGQGFYEQYF.

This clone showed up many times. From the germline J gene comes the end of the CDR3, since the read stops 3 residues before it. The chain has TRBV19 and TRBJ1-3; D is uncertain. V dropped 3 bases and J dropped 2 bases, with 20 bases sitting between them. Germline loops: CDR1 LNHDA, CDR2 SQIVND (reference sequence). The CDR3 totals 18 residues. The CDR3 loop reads CASSMLLVRPGTGNTIYF. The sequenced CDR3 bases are TGTGCCAGTAGTATGTTGTTGGTCAGGCCGGGGACTGGAAACACC.

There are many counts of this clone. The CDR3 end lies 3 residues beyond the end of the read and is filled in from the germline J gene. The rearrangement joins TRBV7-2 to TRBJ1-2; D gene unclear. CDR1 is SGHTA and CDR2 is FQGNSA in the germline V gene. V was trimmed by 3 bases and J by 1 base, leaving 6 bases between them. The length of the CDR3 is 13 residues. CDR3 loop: CASSFGVNYGYTF. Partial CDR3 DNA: TGTGCCAGCAGCTTCGGTGTTAACTATGGC.

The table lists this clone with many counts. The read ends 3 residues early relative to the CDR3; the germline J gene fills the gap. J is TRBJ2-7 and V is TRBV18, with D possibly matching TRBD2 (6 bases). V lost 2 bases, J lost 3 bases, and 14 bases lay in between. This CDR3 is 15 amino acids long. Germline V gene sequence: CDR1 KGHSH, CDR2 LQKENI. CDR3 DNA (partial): TGTGCCAGCTCACCAGGGACTCCTACACACTACGAG. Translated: CASSPGTPTHYE. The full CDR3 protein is CASSPGTPTHYEQYF.

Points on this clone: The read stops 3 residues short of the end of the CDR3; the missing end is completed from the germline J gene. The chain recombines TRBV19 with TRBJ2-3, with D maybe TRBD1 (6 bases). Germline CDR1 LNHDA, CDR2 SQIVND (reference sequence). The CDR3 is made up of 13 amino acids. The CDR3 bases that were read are TGTGCCAGTAGTCTCGGACAGTACCAGCCG. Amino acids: CASSLGQYQP. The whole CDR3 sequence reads CASSLGQYQPQYF.

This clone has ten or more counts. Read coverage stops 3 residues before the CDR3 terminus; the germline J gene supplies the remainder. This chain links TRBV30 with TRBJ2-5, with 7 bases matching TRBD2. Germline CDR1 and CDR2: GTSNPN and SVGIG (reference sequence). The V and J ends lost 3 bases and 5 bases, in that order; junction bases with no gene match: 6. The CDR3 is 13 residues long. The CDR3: CAWRRTSLETQYF. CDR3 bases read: TGTGCCTGGAGAAGGACTAGTCTGGAGACC.